This T cell receptor beta chain was recorded in a study of PD-1 blockade in classical Hodgkin lymphoma. Produced via immunoSEQ multiplex PCR; TCRdb's table is partial and in-frame only. The sample includes around 150,000 clones, about 81% of them seen just once. Every patient had relapsed following autologous stem cell transplantation, and cohorts differed in brentuximab vedotin exposure. Germline CDR1 reads SGHAT; CDR2 reads FQNNGV. The CDR3 runs to 12 residues. V was shortened by 0 bases and J by 10 bases, with 7 bases between the two germline ends. The TCR comes from a human donor with classical Hodgkin lymphoma. The rearrangement joins TRBV11-2 to TRBJ2-1; tentatively, D is TRBD1 (6 bases). Sequencing used peripheral blood mononuclear cells (PBMCs), obtained before the second cycle of nivolumab. The CDR3 sequence: CASSLEGTEQFF. CDR3 bases: TGTGCCAGCAGCTTAGAGGGGACAGAGCAGTTCTTC.